This T cell receptor beta chain was sequenced in a study of regulatory T cells in long-lasting Graves disease. Building of the TCR beta libraries involved iRepertoire HTBI primers and Arm-PCR of CDR3 regions. TCRdb independently ran MiXCR on the multiplex PCR reads; one entry per CDR3 protein. Of approximately 500,000 distinct CDR3 sequences in the sample, around a fifth were seen once. This clonotype has ten or more counts. The antigen is unknown. With 1 base removed from V and 5 bases from J, the gap between germline ends came to 6 bases. Germline CDR1 reads MDHEN; CDR2 reads SYDVKM. This CDR3 comprises 13 residues. Study results and caveats: Newly diagnosed Graves' patients exceeded persistent ones in TCR diversity.

Indicated time point: persistent/refractory GD, antithyroid drugs over 5 years with positive TRAb. PBMC RNA served as the TCR library source. This sequence was found in a female donor with Graves disease. This chain joins TRBV28 and TRBJ1-5; D unresolved. The sample consisted of peripheral blood mononuclear cells (PBMCs), taken when the disease was refractory, from a patient treated with antithyroid drugs. The CDR3 coding sequence is TGTGCCAGCAGTTTATACCGCCATCAGCCCCAGCATTTT. This codes for CASSLYRHQPQHF.